The next 27 T cell receptor beta chains were all read from a single sample in a study of T cells in Graves' hyperthyroidism and ophthalmopathy. Researchers amplified the TCR beta CDR3 regions from RNA transcripts. In the first-round RT-PCR of the TCR CDR3, the HTBI primer set was used. TCRdb processed the multiplex PCR reads anew with MiXCR; each CDR3 protein has one entry. The sample lists roughly 500,000 distinct CDR3 sequences, approximately 15% occurring once. The sequenced sample was blood. These receptors were collected from a woman aged 25-40 years with Graves' hyperthyroidism that later progressed to Graves' ophthalmopathy.

This clonotype was observed a handful of times. The J gene is TRBJ1-2, the V gene TRBV14; possibly TRBD1 for D (6 bases). V was trimmed by 0 bases and J by 0 bases, leaving 17 bases between them. The CDR3 has 18 amino acids. CDR1 is SGHDN, CDR2 FVKESK, per germline. The CDR3 sequence is CASSQDTGHRYSNYGYTF. Written as DNA, the CDR3 is TGTGCCAGCAGCCAAGATACGGGACATCGCTACTCTAACTATGGCTACACCTTC.

This clonotype was detected ten times or more. The gene calls are TRBV4-1 and TRBJ2-1, with TRBD2 identical over 11 bases. The CDR3 extends over 17 amino acids. V shed 4 bases, J shed 0 bases, and the junction held 5 bases outside the gene matches. Per germline, CDR1 MGHRA and CDR2 YSYEKL. CDR3 DNA sequence: TGCGCCAGCAGCCCTTGGGGACTAGCGGACTCCTACAATGAGCAGTTCTTC. Encoded protein: CASSPWGLADSYNEQFF.

This clonotype was seen at least ten times. The gene calls are TRBV3-1 and TRBJ2-3; tentatively, D is TRBD2 (5 bases). V lost 1 base to trimming and J lost 3 bases, with 17 bases between them. There are 17 residues in the CDR3. Germline assignment: CDR1 LGHDT and CDR2 YNNKEL (reference sequence). The CDR3 protein is CASSQGHGGSATDTQYF. The CDR3 DNA is TGTGCCAGCAGCCAAGGGCATGGTGGTAGCGCTACAGATACGCAGTATTTT.

This clonotype was counted at least ten times. This sequence joins TRBV12-3 or TRBV12-4 and TRBJ2-2; 9 bases fit TRBD2. CDR3 length: 15 residues. Trimming removed 5 bases from V and 4 bases from J; junction bases left unmatched: 5. The CDR3 bases are TGTGCCAGCAGTAAGATAGCGGGAGTCACCGGGGAGCTGTTTTTT. It specifies CASSKIAGVTGELFF.

There are many counts of this clonotype. This chain joins TRBV27 and TRBJ1-4; TRBD1 might be the D (5 bases). This CDR3 comprises 12 residues. V lost 8 bases, J lost 7 bases, and 11 bases lay in between. CDR1 MNHEY and CDR2 SMNVEV come from the germline V gene (reference sequence). The CDR3, as DNA: TGTGCCAGCGGGAGGGGAAGTGAAAAACTGTTTTTT. Protein: CASGRGSEKLFF. Based on the CDR3 plus reference TRBV27 and TRBJ1-4, the full variable domain is EAQVTQNPRYLITVTGKKLTVTCSQNMNHEYMSWYRQDPGLGLRQIYYSMNVEVTDKGDVPEGYKVSRKEKRNFPLILESPSPNQTSLYFCASGRGSEKLFFGSGTQLSVL.

At least ten counts were recorded for this clonotype. The chain uses TRBV6-2 or TRBV6-3 and TRBJ1-1; D ambiguous. Trimming pared 7 bases from V and 8 bases from J, leaving 17 bases between. The germline gives CDR1 MNHEY, CDR2 SVGEGT. There are 13 residues in the CDR3. The chain's CDR3 is CASKNSLTSEAFF. DNA for the CDR3: TGTGCCAGCAAAAATTCTCTTACTTCGGAAGCTTTCTTT.

This chain uses TRBV12-3 or TRBV12-4 with TRBJ2-2; tentative D call: TRBD1 (5 bases). This CDR3 region has 15 residues. Trimming removed 6 bases from V and 5 bases from J, with 16 bases in between. The CDR3 is CASSDADRGTGELFF. The CDR3 coding sequence is TGTGCCAGCAGCGATGCCGATAGGGGAACCGGGGAGCTGTTTTTT.

This clonotype has at least ten counts. This chain uses TRBV27 with TRBJ2-7; D might be TRBD2 (5 bases). V was cut by 6 bases and J by 8 bases, with 17 bases left in between. Germline CDR1 reads MNHEY; CDR2 reads SMNVEV (reference sequence). The CDR3 totals 13 residues. The CDR3 DNA sequence: TGTGCCAGCAGGCTAGCTGGGGTTGAGCAGCAGTACTTC. It translates to CASRLAGVEQQYF.

There are many counts of this clonotype. This chain uses TRBV12-3 or TRBV12-4 with TRBJ1-1; tentative D call: TRBD1 (6 bases). The CDR3 runs 14 residues. V lost 7 bases, J lost 4 bases, and 16 bases lay in between. Written as DNA, the CDR3 is TGTGCCAGCACCCACCGGGGGCCCAGCACTGAAGCTTTCTTT. Translated, it gives CASTHRGPSTEAFF.

CDR3 nucleotide sequence: TGTGCCAGCAGCCCCAAGACTAGCGTCCTCAGCTCCTACAATGAGCAGTTCTTC. Translation gives CASSPKTSVLSSYNEQFF. The chain links TRBV6-1 to TRBJ2-1; 8 bases agree with TRBD2. Germline V gives CDR1 MNHNS, CDR2 SASEGT. V lost 6 bases and J lost 0; bases outside the gene matches: 13. CDR3 size: 18 residues.

This clonotype showed up just a few times. V usage is TRBV15 and J usage is TRBJ2-1; 7 bases match TRBD2. The germline V gene has CDR1 LNHNV and CDR2 YYDKDF (reference sequence). The CDR3 has 14 residues. Trimming took 1 base from V and 4 from J; bases not matched to a gene: 1. The CDR3 coding sequence is TGTGCCACCAGCAGAGCCGGGGGGTACAATGAGCAGTTCTTC. It translates to CATSRAGGYNEQFF.

The CDR3 sequence is CSARDRANEKLFF. CDR3 DNA sequence: TGCAGTGCTAGAGATAGGGCGAATGAAAAACTGTTTTTT. V and J are TRBV20-1 and TRBJ1-4; unclear D gene. The V end lost 0 bases, the J end lost 5 bases, and 7 bases lay between the germline ends. The germline V gene has CDR1 DFQATT and CDR2 SNEGSKA (reference sequence). There are 13 residues in the CDR3.

This clonotype was seen many times. V usage is TRBV7-8 and J usage is TRBJ1-5; a possible D gene is TRBD1 (5 bases). In germline, CDR1 is SGHVS, CDR2 FQNEAQ. The CDR3 spans 18 residues. Trimming removed 1 base at V and 7 bases at J, with 23 bases between. CDR3 sequence: CASSLGRKGLSGDQPQHF. In DNA, the CDR3 is TGTGCCAGCAGCTTAGGCAGGAAGGGCCTCTCGGGGGACCAGCCCCAGCATTTT. The complete variable domain, with remaining parts taken from reference TRBV7-8 and TRBJ1-5, reads GAGVSQSPRYKVAKRGQDVALRCDPISGHVSLFWYQQALGQGPEFLTYFQNEAQLDKSGLPSDRFFAERPEGSVSTLKIQRTQQEDSAVYLCASSLGRKGLSGDQPQHFGDGTRLSIL.

This clonotype was detected a few times. The V and J genes are TRBV19 and TRBJ2-1, with 10 bases aligning to TRBD2. V lost 6 bases, J lost 0 bases, and 11 bases stayed unmatched. CDR1 is LNHDA and CDR2 is SQIVND in the germline V gene (reference sequence). This CDR3 region has 18 residues. The CDR3 loop is CASSRDLAGGRSYNEQFF. The CDR3, as DNA: TGTGCCAGTAGCCGTGATTTAGCGGGAGGTCGCTCCTACAATGAGCAGTTCTTC. The full variable domain, completed using reference TRBV19 and TRBJ2-1, is DGGITQSPKYLFRKEGQNVTLSCEQNLNHDAMYWYRQDPGQGLRLIYYSQIVNDFQKGDIAEGYSVSREKKESFPLTVTSAQKNPTAFYLCASSRDLAGGRSYNEQFFGPGTRLTVL.

This clonotype occurred many times. The chain carries TRBV29-1 and TRBJ1-2; D remains ambiguous. CDR3 length: 11 residues. Between the trimmed V and J ends, which lost 7 bases and 0 bases, there was a span of 6 bases. Germline CDR1 reads SQVTM; CDR2 reads ANQGSEA. CDR3 amino acids: CSADSNYGYTF. The CDR3 bases are TGCAGCGCTGACTCTAACTATGGCTACACCTTC. Full variable domain (outside the CDR3, taken from reference TRBV29-1 and TRBJ1-2): SAVISQKPSRDICQRGTSLTIQCQVDSQVTMMFWYRQQPGQSLTLIATANQGSEATYESGFVIDKFPISRPNLTFSTLTVSNMSPEDSSIYLCSADSNYGYTFGSGTRLTVV.

This rearrangement joins TRBV7-2 to TRBJ2-7, with D unresolved. This CDR3 is built from 14 residues. V was clipped by 2 bases and J by 3 bases, with 11 bases between them. Germline V gene sequence: CDR1 SGHTA, CDR2 FQGNSA. The CDR3, as DNA: TGTGCCAGCAGCTTAAACGGACCTTTCTACGAGCAGTACTTC. Translation: CASSLNGPFYEQYF.

Ten or more counts support this clonotype. This chain uses TRBV6-2 or TRBV6-3 with TRBJ2-7; D is possibly TRBD2 (5 bases). CDR1 MNHEY and CDR2 SVGEGT come from the germline V gene. The V and J ends lost 2 bases and 1 base respectively, with 12 bases between them. This CDR3 contains 15 residues. CDR3 in DNA: TGTGCCAGCAGTTACGGAGGAATTGGATCCTACGAGCAGTACTTC. Its translation: CASSYGGIGSYEQYF.

In its sample, this clonotype was seen a few times. The chain combines TRBV14 with TRBJ2-7; 9 bases match TRBD1. Germline CDR1 and CDR2: SGHDN and FVKESK. V lost 8 bases, J lost 0 bases, and 14 bases stayed unmatched. This CDR3 spans 17 amino acids. The CDR3 loop reads CASSPPGTGPNSYEQYF. Written as DNA, the CDR3 is TGTGCCAGCTCACCTCCGGGGACAGGGCCAAACTCCTACGAGCAGTACTTC.

This clonotype has at least ten counts. The V call is TRBV14, the J call TRBJ1-1, with D uncertain. CDR1 and CDR2 (germline): SGHDN, FVKESK. Trimming shortened V by 1 base and J by 4 bases, and 7 bases separated the two germline ends. This CDR3 spans 13 amino acids. In nucleotides, the CDR3 is TGTGCCAGCAGCCAAGCCTGGGGCACTGAAGCTTTCTTT. Amino acid sequence: CASSQAWGTEAFF. Variable domain in full (rest from reference TRBV14 and TRBJ1-1): EAGVTQFPSHSVIEKGQTVTLRCDPISGHDNLYWYRRVMGKEIKFLLHFVKESKQDESGMPNNRFLAERTGGTYSTLKVQPAELEDSGVYFCASSQAWGTEAFFGQGTRLTVV.

This clonotype was picked up a small number of times. The junction and the germline gene differ at one end; a read error may be behind it. The V call is TRBV19, the J call TRBJ1-6; no definite D call. This CDR3 region has 14 residues. Germline V gives CDR1 LNHDA, CDR2 SQIVND (reference sequence). CDR3 bases: TGTGCCACACGGGAAAACTCCTATAATTCATCCCTCCACTTT. Translation gives CATRENSYNSSLHF. The complete variable domain, with remaining parts taken from reference TRBV19 and TRBJ1-6, reads DGGITQSPKYLFRKEGQNVTLSCEQNLNHDAMYWYRQDPGQGLRLIYYSQIVNDFQKGDIAEGYSVSREKKESFPLTVTSAQKNPTAFYLCATRENSYNSSLHFGNGTRLTVT.

The chain links TRBV19 to TRBJ2-4, with a tentative D call TRBD2 (6 bases). The CDR3 runs to 15 residues. Germline CDR1 reads LNHDA; CDR2 reads SQIVND (reference sequence). Between the trimmed V and J ends, which lost 6 bases and 9 bases, there was a span of 21 bases. CDR3 nucleotide sequence: TGTGCCAGTAGACCCACGGGAGTAAAAAGGGGCATTCAGTACTTC. It specifies CASRPTGVKRGIQYF.

This clonotype was counted many times. This chain connects TRBV19 to TRBJ1-5; 8 bases agree with TRBD1. The V gene's germline CDR1 is LNHDA and CDR2 SQIVND (reference sequence). With 6 bases clipped from V and 1 base from J, the junction kept 8 bases outside the gene matches. CDR3 length equals 16 residues. CDR3 sequence (DNA): TGTGCCAGTAGATGGACAGGGAGAAAGAGCAATCAGCCCCAGCATTTT. This gives the protein CASRWTGRKSNQPQHF.

The sample holds many counts of this clonotype. The chain recombines TRBV24-1 with TRBJ2-3; D is perhaps TRBD2 (6 bases). Trimming stripped 4 bases from V and 1 base from J, with 11 bases between. Germline CDR1 and CDR2: KGHDR and SFDVKD. The CDR3 runs 15 residues. The CDR3 coding sequence is TGTGCCACCAGTGAATCGGGACTGCGCACAGATACGCAGTATTTT. Protein sequence: CATSESGLRTDTQYF.

This clonotype occurred a few times. CDR3: CSASWGTSHNEQFF. The CDR3, as DNA: TGCAGTGCTTCCTGGGGGACTTCTCACAATGAGCAGTTCTTC. V and J are TRBV20-1 and TRBJ2-1, with a weak D call TRBD2 (6 bases). The CDR3 is made up of 14 amino acids. V lost 5 bases, J lost 5 bases, and 16 bases lay in between. Germline-derived CDR1 and CDR2 are DFQATT and SNEGSKA (reference sequence).

In its sample, this clonotype was seen a few times. J is TRBJ2-5 and V is TRBV7-3; the D is unclear. Trimming pared 4 bases from V and 2 bases from J, leaving 8 bases between. The CDR3 runs to 13 residues. Germline V gene sequence: CDR1 SGHTA, CDR2 FQGTGA. The CDR3 region is CASSSQVQETQYF. Here the CDR3 DNA reads TGTGCCAGCAGCTCTCAGGTTCAAGAGACCCAGTACTTC.

This clonotype was detected ten times or more. CDR3 sequence: CASSLTSGRGVGEQYF. The CDR3 DNA reads as TGTGCCAGCAGTTTAACTAGCGGGAGGGGAGTTGGGGAGCAGTACTTC. The chain joins TRBV27 to TRBJ2-7, with 13 bases identical to TRBD2. The CDR3 covers 16 residues. Trimming cost V 2 bases and J 7 bases; bases outside gene matches: 8. Germline V gene lookup returns CDR1 MNHEY and CDR2 SMNVEV (reference sequence).

At least ten counts were recorded for this clonotype. This sequence joins TRBV11-3 and TRBJ2-2, with a weak D call TRBD1 (5 bases). The CDR3 consists of 15 residues. The ends were cut back, 4 bases at V and 7 bases at J, with 16 bases in the middle. Per the germline V gene, CDR1 is SGHNT and CDR2 is YENEEA. In nucleotides, the CDR3 is TGTGCCAGCAGCTCTAGGGGTGCCCAGGACGGGGAGCTGTTTTTT. This gives the protein CASSSRGAQDGELFF.